Listed below are T cell receptor beta chains from one sample, sequenced in a study of blood T cell repertoires in COVID-19. Using immunoSEQ multiplex PCR, the repertoire was profiled, and TCRdb retains in-frame clones only, with some absent. The data contain 140,000 or so clones, about 86% of them singletons. Sequencing was done on a sample of peripheral blood. Receptors were obtained from a human donor in a cohort sampled during active COVID-19. CDR3s include the opening cysteine and the closing phenylalanine or tryptophan. The order of the fields is V gene, clone size, D gene, J gene, CDR3 protein, CDR3 DNA. D genes are given only for firm matches. The listing skips clone size in some rows; elsewhere it reads once, few, many or a size class.

>TRBV10-3|.|.|TRBJ1-2
CAIVSYRSSSNYGYTF
TGTGCCATCGTAAGCTACAGGAGTTCTTCTAACTATGGCTACACCTTC
>TRBV5-5|.|.|TRBJ1-4
CASSRGGGRETNEKLFF
TGTGCCAGCAGCCGGGGCGGGGGCCGGGAAACTAATGAAAAACTGTTTTTT
>TRBV18|.|.|TRBJ1-2
CASSPVAGVSPNYGYTF
TGTGCCAGCTCACCAGTGGCAGGGGTGTCCCCTAACTATGGCTACACCTTC
>TRBV2|.|.|TRBJ2-7
CASSPRHNYEQYF
TGTGCCAGCAGTCCCAGACATAATTACGAGCAGTACTTC
>TRBV5-8|once|.|TRBJ1-5
CASNDDGKRRQPQHF
TGTGCCAGCAACGATGACGGCAAGCGCCGTCAGCCCCAGCATTTT
>TRBV5-8|.|TRBD2|TRBJ2-3
CASRWGLAGPDTQYF
TGTGCCAGCAGGTGGGGACTAGCGGGGCCAGATACGCAGTATTTT
>TRBV5-1|.|.|TRBJ1-2
CASSLAQDYGYTF
TGCGCCAGCAGCTTGGCACAGGACTATGGCTACACCTTC
>TRBV28|.|TRBD1|TRBJ1-6
CASSLHGGQKNSPLHF
TGTGCCAGCAGTTTACACGGGGGACAGAAAAATTCACCCCTCCACTTT
>TRBV19|.|.|TRBJ1-3
CASTPRWQTGNTIYF
TGTGCCAGTACCCCGAGGTGGCAGACTGGAAACACCATATATTTT
>TRBV5-1|once|.|TRBJ1-6
CASSLNNPNSPLHF
TGCGCCAGCAGCTTGAACAACCCAAATTCACCCCTCCACTTT
>TRBV13|.|TRBD1|TRBJ2-5
CASSSSGTGGQETQYF
TGTGCCAGCAGCTCATCCGGGACAGGGGGCCAAGAGACCCAGTACTTC
>TRBV28|.|.|TRBJ2-7
CASSSPTYEQYF
TGTGCCAGCAGTTCCCCAACCTACGAGCAGTACTTC
>TRBV4-2|.|.|TRBJ2-2
CASSQDRWGELFF
TGTGCCAGCAGCCAAGATCGGTGGGGGGAGCTGTTTTTT
>TRBV5-4|.|TRBD1|TRBJ1-2
CASSPGQVDGYTF
TGTGCCAGCAGTCCGGGACAGGTCGATGGCTACACCTTC
>TRBV16|.|TRBD1|TRBJ1-1
CASCPRDRVNTEAFF
TGTGCCAGCTGCCCCCGGGACAGGGTTAACACTGAAGCTTTCTTT
>TRBV6-2/TRBV6-3|once|.|TRBJ1-1
CASSYGGNTEAFF
TGTGCCAGCAGTTACGGAGGGAACACTGAAGCTTTCTTT
>TRBV6-5|.|TRBD1|TRBJ1-4
CASNNRGLGEKLFF
TGTGCCAGCAATAACAGGGGGCTCGGGGAAAAACTGTTTTTT
>TRBV2|.|.|TRBJ2-1
CASQGGVTYNEQFF
TGTGCCAGCCAAGGGGGAGTTACCTACAATGAGCAGTTCTTC
>TRBV7-8|.|.|TRBJ2-1
CASSLGSGGYNEQFF
TGTGCCAGCAGCTTAGGGTCAGGGGGGTACAATGAGCAGTTCTTC
>TRBV7-2|once|.|TRBJ2-2
CASSVQKPNTGELFF
TGTGCCAGCAGCGTACAAAAACCGAACACCGGGGAGCTGTTTTTT
>TRBV19|.|.|TRBJ1-2
CASSIGSGSFGYTF
TGTGCCAGTAGTATCGGGAGCGGGTCGTTTGGCTACACCTTC
>TRBV19|once|.|TRBJ1-1
CASSPRGNTEAFF
TGTGCCAGTAGTCCTAGAGGGAACACTGAAGCTTTCTTT
>TRBV7-6|few|.|TRBJ2-7
CASSPQGPLPYEQYF
TGTGCCAGCAGCCCCCAGGGGCCCCTCCCCTACGAGCAGTACTTC
>TRBV19|.|.|TRBJ2-6
CASSRASSGANVLTF
TGTGCCAGTAGTCGTGCTAGCTCTGGGGCCAACGTCCTGACTTTC
>TRBV5-6|.|.|TRBJ1-1
CASSLQAGLAFF
TGTGCCAGCAGCCTCCAAGCAGGCCTCGCTTTCTTT
>TRBV5-5|.|.|TRBJ1-1
CASSLAPLGRRNTEAFF
TGTGCCAGCAGCTTGGCCCCCCTTGGCAGAAGGAACACTGAAGCTTTCTTT
>TRBV2|.|TRBD1|TRBJ1-2
CASSEQGASDGYTF
TGTGCCAGCAGTGAACAGGGGGCGTCCGATGGCTACACCTTC
>TRBV7-9|.|.|TRBJ2-1
CASSLPGSRGHEQFF
TGTGCCAGCAGCTTACCCGGATCCAGGGGCCATGAGCAGTTCTTC
>TRBV19|once|.|TRBJ2-3
CASRRNGADTQYF
TGTGCCAGTAGGCGGAACGGCGCAGATACGCAGTATTTT
>TRBV12-5|.|TRBD1|TRBJ2-1
CASGWDSEQFF
TGTGCTAGTGGTTGGGACAGCGAGCAGTTCTTC
>TRBV6-5|.|.|TRBJ1-5
CASSPGGRRQHF
TGTGCCAGCAGTCCAGGCGGGAGGCGCCAGCATTTT
>TRBV11-3|once|.|TRBJ2-1
CASSTGGNEQFF
TGTGCCAGCAGTACTGGGGGGAATGAGCAGTTCTTC
>TRBV2|.|TRBD1|TRBJ1-5
CASSGETGRQPQHF
TGTGCCAGCAGTGGAGAGACAGGGAGGCAGCCCCAGCATTTT
>TRBV11-2|.|.|TRBJ2-7
CASSLKLGIPYEQYF
TGTGCCAGCAGCTTAAAACTCGGGATCCCCTACGAGCAGTACTTC
>TRBV6-8|.|.|TRBJ1-1
CASSPPHTNTEAFF
TGTGCCAGCAGCCCCCCGCACACGAACACTGAAGCTTTCTTT
>TRBV6-6|.|.|TRBJ1-5
CASTPWQGYQPQHF
TGTGCCAGCACCCCGTGGCAGGGGTATCAGCCCCAGCATTTT
>TRBV6-6|.|TRBD1|TRBJ2-5
CASSYEGQGAGETQYF
TGTGCCAGCAGTTATGAGGGACAGGGGGCTGGGGAGACCCAGTACTTC
>TRBV6-6|.|.|TRBJ1-1
CASREFIFTEAFF
TGTGCCAGCAGGGAGTTTATTTTCACTGAAGCTTTCTTT
>TRBV7-6|.|.|TRBJ2-5
CASSINPKETQYF
TGTGCCAGCAGCATCAACCCTAAAGAGACCCAGTACTTC
>TRBV5-1|.|TRBD1|TRBJ2-5
CASSQLDRGVDQETQYF
TGCGCCAGCAGCCAATTGGACAGGGGTGTAGACCAAGAGACCCAGTACTTC